Listed below are T cell receptor beta chains from one sample, sequenced in a study of cytotoxic CD8 clonotypes in ibrutinib-treated CLL. Sequencing used immunoSEQ multiplex PCR; TCRdb keeps in-frame clones, though not all of them. Here the sample spans over 100,000 clones, 80% to 90% being singletons. This sample comprised PBMCs, obtained after 24 months of ibrutinib treatment. These receptors all stem from a human donor with chronic lymphocytic leukemia. CDR3s include the opening cysteine and the closing phenylalanine or tryptophan. Each record gives: clone size, D gene, J gene, V gene, CDR3 DNA, CDR3 protein. The D gene is left open where the match is weak. Some rows have no size entry. The others give once, few or many, or a class for an expanded clone.

NA | NA | TRBJ1-5 | TRBV5-4 | TGTGCCAGCAGCGGTGGGACTTCAGAAAGCAATCAGCCCCAGCATTTT | CASSGGTSESNQPQHF
once | NA | TRBJ2-1 | TRBV5-4 | TGTGCCAGCAGCCCACCCACTGGGAGGGGGTATTATAATGAGCAGTTCTTC | CASSPPTGRGYYNEQFF
NA | TRBD2 | TRBJ2-1 | TRBV7-3 | TGTGCCAGCAGCTTCCAGGCTAGCGGGAGGTATGAGCAGTTCTTC | CASSFQASGRYEQFF
NA | TRBD1 | TRBJ2-7 | TRBV7-2 | TGTGCCAGCAGCCAGGGACAGGGGGCAGTCGAGCAGTACTTC | CASSQGQGAVEQYF
NA | TRBD1 | TRBJ2-2 | TRBV5-1 | TGCGCCAGCAGCTTGAATGCAGGGGGGAACACCGGGGAGCTGTTTTTT | CASSLNAGGNTGELFF
NA | NA | TRBJ1-5 | TRBV18 | TGTGCCAGCTCACAAGGGGCTTCCGAGCCCCAGCATTTT | CASSQGASEPQHF
NA | NA | TRBJ2-7 | TRBV20-1 | TGCAGTGCTAGAGACGGGGTCAAGCAGTACTTC | CSARDGVKQYF
NA | NA | TRBJ2-1 | TRBV6-5 | TGTGCCAGCAGCCGAAGCTACAATGAGCAGTTCTTC | CASSRSYNEQFF
NA | NA | TRBJ1-1 | TRBV19 | TGTGCCAGCAGAGCGAGACAGATGAACACTGAAGCTTTCTTT | CASRARQMNTEAFF
NA | NA | TRBJ1-3 | TRBV28 | TGTGCCAGCCAGAGGGGTAGCTCTGGAAACACCATATATTTT | CASQRGSSGNTIYF
NA | NA | TRBJ2-6 | TRBV29-1 | TGCAGCGTTGAAGGCCAAGGTGGGGCCAACGTCCTGACTTTC | CSVEGQGGANVLTF
once | NA | TRBJ1-1 | TRBV5-1 | TGCGCCAGCAGCCTCGACAGAAACCCAGGCACTGAAGCTTTCTTT | CASSLDRNPGTEAFF
NA | TRBD1 | TRBJ2-1 | TRBV7-2 | TGTGCCAGCACCGCAGACAGGGGCTATGAGCAGTTCTTC | CASTADRGYEQFF
NA | NA | TRBJ1-6 | TRBV25-1 | TGTGCCAGCAGTGGAGAGGGGAGCTCCTATAATTCACCCCTCCACTTT | CASSGEGSSYNSPLHF
NA | TRBD1 | TRBJ2-1 | TRBV5-1 | TGCGCCAGCAGCTTGGCAGGGGGCAGTATGGATGAGCAGTTCTTC | CASSLAGGSMDEQFF
NA | NA | TRBJ2-7 | TRBV7-2 | TGTGCCAGCAGCTTAGCGCCGCGCGGGGACTACGAGCAGTACTTC | CASSLAPRGDYEQYF
NA | TRBD2 | TRBJ2-1 | TRBV27 | TGTGCCAGCAGTTTATCTTATCCGGGACTAGCGGGAGGGGGCTCCTACAATGAGCAGTTCTTC | CASSLSYPGLAGGGSYNEQFF
NA | NA | TRBJ2-7 | TRBV18 | TGTGCCAGCTCCCGATCCGCCAGGGACGAGCAGTACTTC | CASSRSARDEQYF
once | NA | TRBJ1-3 | TRBV30 | TGTGCCTGGATCCCGCGGGGGAGGTCTTACACCATATATTTT | CAWIPRGRSYTIYF
NA | NA | TRBJ2-3 | TRBV6-4 | TGTGCCAGCAGTGACTCGAAATCAGATACGCAGTATTTT | CASSDSKSDTQYF
NA | TRBD1 | TRBJ1-2 | TRBV4-3 | TGCGCCAGCAGCCAAGATCCCCAGGACAGGGGGCATGGCTACACCTTC | CASSQDPQDRGHGYTF
NA | TRBD2 | TRBJ2-4 | TRBV15 | TGTGCCACCAGCAAACGTCTAGCGGGAGGGGATATAGCCAAAAACATTCAGTACTTC | CATSKRLAGGDIAKNIQYF
NA | NA | TRBJ1-5 | TRBV7-2 | TGTGCCAGCAGCTTAGTAGGGACTGACGGACGGCCCCAGCATTTT | CASSLVGTDGRPQHF
NA | TRBD2 | TRBJ2-2 | TRBV5-3 | TGTGCCAGACAACCGAGCGGGAAGGAGAACACCGGGGAGCTGTTTTTT | CARQPSGKENTGELFF
once | TRBD2 | TRBJ2-5 | TRBV5-6 | TGTGCCAGCAGCTTGGCTTTGACTAGCAGCCAAGAGACCCAGTACTTC | CASSLALTSSQETQYF
NA | TRBD1 | TRBJ1-3 | TRBV19 | TGTGCCAGTATACCACGACCGGGACAGGGAGGAAACACCATATATTTT | CASIPRPGQGGNTIYF
NA | TRBD2 | TRBJ2-5 | TRBV30 | TGTGCCTGGACCCGAGCGGGGTGGCGAGAGACCCAGTACTTC | CAWTRAGWRETQYF
once | NA | TRBJ2-6 | TRBV9 | TGTGCCAGCAGCAGGGCCGGGGGGCCCTCTGGGGCCAACGTCCTGACTTTC | CASSRAGGPSGANVLTF
NA | NA | TRBJ2-3 | TRBV12-2 | TGTGCAAGTCGCTTAGCGCCCCCCCAGCGGGGGGCCGCAAATACGCAGTATTTT | CASRLAPPQRGAANTQYF
NA | NA | TRBJ2-2 | TRBV2 | TGTGCCAGCAGTGAGGGCTTCACCGGGGAGCTGTTTTTT | CASSEGFTGELFF
few | TRBD2 | TRBJ2-6 | TRBV13 | TGTGCCAGCAGCAAGGAGCGGGGATCTGGGGCCAACGTCCTGACTTTC | CASSKERGSGANVLTF
NA | NA | TRBJ2-7 | TRBV5-1 | TGCGCCAGCAGCTGGTCCGGACTTAACTACGAGCAGTACTTC | CASSWSGLNYEQYF
once | NA | TRBJ1-2 | TRBV7-9 | TGTGCCAGCAGCTTCCCCCAAGACAGCCTATCCTTCTACACCTTC | CASSFPQDSLSFYTF
NA | NA | TRBJ2-7 | TRBV7-6 | TGTGCCAGCAGCTTGCCCGGCTACGAGCAGTACTTC | CASSLPGYEQYF
NA | NA | TRBJ2-7 | TRBV7-6 | TGTGCCAGCAGCCAGGGAAGGGTGGGAGACGCCTACGAGCAGTACTTC | CASSQGRVGDAYEQYF